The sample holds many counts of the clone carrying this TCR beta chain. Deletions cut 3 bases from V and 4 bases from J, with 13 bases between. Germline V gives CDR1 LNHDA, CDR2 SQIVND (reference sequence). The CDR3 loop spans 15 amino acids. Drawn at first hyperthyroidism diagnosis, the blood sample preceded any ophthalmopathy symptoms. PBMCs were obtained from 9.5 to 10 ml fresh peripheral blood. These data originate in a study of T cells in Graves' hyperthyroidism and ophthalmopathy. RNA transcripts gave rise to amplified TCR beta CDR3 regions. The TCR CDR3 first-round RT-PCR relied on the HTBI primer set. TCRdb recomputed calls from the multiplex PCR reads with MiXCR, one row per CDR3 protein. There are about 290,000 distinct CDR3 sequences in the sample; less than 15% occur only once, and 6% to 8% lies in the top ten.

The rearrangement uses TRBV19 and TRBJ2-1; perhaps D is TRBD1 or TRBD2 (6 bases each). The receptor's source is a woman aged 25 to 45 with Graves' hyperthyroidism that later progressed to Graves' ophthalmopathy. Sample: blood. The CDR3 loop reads CASSIGGSPYNEQFF. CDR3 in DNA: TGTGCCAGTAGTATCGGGGGCTCGCCTTACAATGAGCAGTTCTTC.